This TCR beta chain was found in a study of T cell responses to AZD1222 COVID-19 vaccine. Sequencing used immunoSEQ multiplex PCR; TCRdb keeps in-frame clones, though not all of them. This sample carries 110,000 or so clones, approximately 86% of them seen once, and the ten largest clones take more than 10%. As concerns this clone: Antigen: not known.

CDR3 size: 12 residues. With 0 bases removed from V and 8 bases from J, the gap between germline ends came to 5 bases. Germline-derived CDR1 and CDR2 are KGHSH and LQKENI. Overall study results and limits: Donors skewed white British and female; clonal diversity was possibly underestimated. There were vaccine-associated CD4 TCRs across spike, dominant at 160-218 and 743-854.

J is TRBJ2-1 and V is TRBV18; no definite D call. The clonotype comes from an adult in good health. This material consisted of peripheral blood, taken on day 0 of MenACWY control vaccination. CDR3 amino acids: CASSPPIHEQFF. The DNA of the CDR3 is TGTGCCAGCTCACCACCAATCCATGAGCAGTTCTTC.